What follows are 14 T cell receptor beta chains derived from one specimen sequenced in a study of technical replicates of blood from a few donors. TCRdb's table, derived via immunoSEQ multiplex PCR, lists solely in-frame clones and lacks some. The profile shows tens of thousands of clones, 98% of them singletons. Sequenced sample: T cells isolated from PBMCs. These TCRs come from a human donor in good health.

In its sample, this clone was seen once. V gene TRBV4-1 combines with J gene TRBJ2-7; a possible D gene is TRBD2 (6 bases). V was trimmed by 1 base and J by 7 bases, leaving 14 bases between them. CDR3 length: 14 residues. Germline CDR1 and CDR2: MGHRA and YSYEKL. This chain's CDR3 is CASSQVGTAGEQYF. In nucleotides, the CDR3 is TGCGCCAGCAGCCAAGTCGGAACGGCGGGAGAGCAGTACTTC.

The J gene is TRBJ1-5, the V gene TRBV27, with a weak D call TRBD1 (6 bases). CDR3 length: 17 amino acids. V was shortened by 2 bases and J by 4 bases, with 18 bases between the two germline ends. Germline V lookup: CDR1 MNHEY, CDR2 SMNVEV (reference sequence). The CDR3 DNA reads TGTGCCAGCAGTTTAACCCCGACAGGAGTTAGGAATCAGCCCCAGCATTTT. This codes for CASSLTPTGVRNQPQHF.

This chain uses TRBV9 with TRBJ1-2, with a weak D call TRBD1 (5 bases). The CDR3 has 16 residues. The V gene lost 0 bases and the J gene lost 6 bases, with 18 bases spanning the gap. Germline loops: CDR1 SGDLS, CDR2 YYNGEE. The CDR3 DNA sequence: TGTGCCAGCAGCGTAGGGCCCCACAGAGGGGAGGATGGCTACACCTTC. It specifies CASSVGPHRGEDGYTF.

The chain employs TRBV7-2 and TRBJ2-4; 9 nucleotides align to TRBD1. The V segment lost 2 bases and the J segment 5 bases; nucleotides outside the gene matches: 1. Germline values: CDR1 SGHTA, CDR2 FQGNSA. The CDR3 runs to 14 residues. The CDR3 DNA reads TGTGCCAGCAGCTTAAGGACAGGGGAAAACATTCAGTACTTC. This encodes CASSLRTGENIQYF.

V is TRBV27 and J is TRBJ2-7, with TRBD1 identical over 8 bases. The CDR3 consists of 15 residues. The germline V gene has CDR1 MNHEY and CDR2 SMNVEV (reference sequence). Trimming at V came to 6 bases and at J to 3 bases, leaving 10 bases not matched to a gene. CDR3 amino acids: CASRNPGTGFYEQYF. The CDR3 DNA reads as TGTGCCAGCAGAAACCCCGGGACAGGATTCTACGAGCAGTACTTC.

The CDR3 DNA follows: TGTGCCAGCAGCTCCCCAAAACGCAGTTTGAACACTGAAGCTTTCTTT. Encoded protein: CASSSPKRSLNTEAFF. The gene calls are TRBV11-1 and TRBJ1-1; D remains unclear. This CDR3 contains 16 residues. Germline lookup yields CDR1 SGHAT and CDR2 FQDESV (reference sequence). Trimming stripped 4 bases from V and 0 bases from J, with 15 bases between.

The V gene is TRBV30, the J gene TRBJ2-1, with D perhaps matching TRBD1 (5 bases). This CDR3 is 13 amino acids long. CDR1 is GTSNPN and CDR2 is SVGIG in the germline V gene (reference sequence). Trimming cost V 4 bases and J 7 bases, with 14 bases left between them. CDR3 nucleotide sequence: TGTGCCTGGACAGGGTTCGGTCGGAATGAGCAGTTCTTC. Amino acids: CAWTGFGRNEQFF.

The chain joins TRBV5-5 to TRBJ2-5, with TRBD1 matching 8 bases. V trimming: 4 bases; J trimming: 1 base; junction bases outside the gene matches: 6. Germline assignment: CDR1 SGHKS and CDR2 YYEKEE (reference sequence). There are 15 residues in the CDR3. CDR3 amino acids: CASSQTGDIQETQYF. CDR3 nucleotide sequence: TGTGCCAGCAGCCAGACAGGGGACATCCAAGAGACCCAGTACTTC. Complete variable domain (other parts from reference TRBV5-5 and TRBJ2-5): DAGVTQSPTHLIKTRGQQVTLRCSPISGHKSVSWYQQVLGQGPQFIFQYYEKEERGRGNFPDRFSARQFPNYSSELNVNALLLGDSALYLCASSQTGDIQETQYFGPGTRLLVL.

CDR3 nucleotide sequence: TGTGCCAGCAGTGTGGATGGGGCGACAGATACGCAGTATTTT. Translation gives CASSVDGATDTQYF. The chain uses TRBV6-4 and TRBJ2-3; tentatively, D is TRBD1 (5 bases). Germline-derived CDR1 and CDR2 are MRHNA and SNTAGT. The CDR3 loop spans 14 amino acids. V lost 4 bases and J lost 3, with 11 bases in between.

V usage is TRBV2 and J usage is TRBJ2-3; TRBD2 aligns across 14 bases. CDR3 size: 16 residues. The germline CDR1 and CDR2 sequences are SNHLY and FYNNEI. With 3 bases clipped from V and 5 bases from J, the junction kept 4 bases outside the gene matches. DNA for the CDR3: TGTGCCAGCAGTGAGGGACTAGCGGGAGTGGAAGATACGCAGTATTTT. Translated, it gives CASSEGLAGVEDTQYF.

This clone occurred once. This chain uses TRBV25-1 with TRBJ1-1; D is perhaps TRBD1 (6 bases). Trimming cost V 5 bases and J 7 bases, with 14 bases left between them. CDR1 is MGHDK, CDR2 SYGVNS, per germline. This CDR3 contains 13 residues. The CDR3 nucleotides are TGTGCCAGCAGTCAGGACAGACAAATTGAAGCTTTCTTT. The encoded protein is CASSQDRQIEAFF.

CDR3 protein: CASGPTGGLAEAFF. The DNA of the CDR3 is TGTGCTAGTGGTCCTACAGGGGGCCTGGCTGAAGCTTTCTTT. The rearrangement links TRBV12-5 to TRBJ1-1; the match to TRBD1 covers 9 bases. Per germline, CDR1 LGHNT and CDR2 FRNRAP. The V segment lost 5 bases and the J segment 6 bases; nucleotides outside the gene matches: 7. The CDR3 runs 14 residues.

The chain has TRBV5-4 and TRBJ1-6; 7 nucleotides align to TRBD1. Germline-derived CDR1 and CDR2 are SGHNT and YYREEE (reference sequence). This CDR3 region has 15 residues. The trim removed 1 base at V and 8 bases at J, leaving 6 bases unmatched. CDR3 protein: CASSLSPQGDSPLHF. The CDR3 nucleotides read TGTGCCAGCAGCTTGTCTCCGCAGGGGGATTCACCCCTCCACTTT.

The chain has TRBV4-1 and TRBJ1-6, with 8 bases aligning to TRBD1. The CDR3 covers 19 residues. J gave up 7 bases and V 1 base, and 15 bases lay outside the gene matches. CDR1 and CDR2 (germline): MGHRA, YSYEKL. CDR3 bases: TGCGCCAGCAGCCAAGGAGATCGTTTCGGGGACAGGCAAAATTCACCCCTCCACTTT. Its translation: CASSQGDRFGDRQNSPLHF.